This T cell receptor (beta chain) is from a study of cytomegalovirus exposure and HLA in healthy donors. It was with 60 Vbeta and 13 Jbeta primers that the PCR ran. Sequencing was performed with immunoSEQ multiplex PCR; in TCRdb, only in-frame clones are kept and a portion is missing. Seen here are about 140,000 clones, over 75% observed once, and the top ten hold 0.5% to 0.65%. For this clone: Its specificity is unknown.

V lost 3 bases, J lost 4 bases, and 15 bases lay in between. The germline V gene encodes CDR1 MGHRA and CDR2 YSYEKL. CDR3 length: 15 residues. Study-wide findings and caveats: Roughly even sequencing depth across donors was the assumption behind the presence/absence analyses. Later on, an analysis found that several of the most significant clusters appeared to be linked to common viral pathogens, which included parvovirus B19. Later on, an analysis tied 15,000 to 20,000 TCR beta sequences to HLA alleles at 0.05 false discovery rate. Fewer N-insertions (relative to the approximately 670-donor mean) were reportedly seen in an Asian-associated ancestry cluster in a later analysis.

The sample comprised PBMCs. The source of this sequence is a woman in her forties in good health and CMV-seronegative. This sequence joins TRBV4-1 and TRBJ1-2, with D uncertain. In DNA, the CDR3 is TGCGCCAGCAGCCACTTGTTCCTAAGCGGCTATGGCTACACCTTC. Its protein is CASSHLFLSGYGYTF.